Here is one TCR beta chain with its context. Its antigen is unknown. Germline CDR1 and CDR2: KGHSH and LQKENI. The CDR3 consists of 16 residues. The V end lost 3 bases, the J end lost 4 bases, and 13 bases lay between the germline ends. This sample was included in a study of shared clonotypes between healthy human individuals. Study background: Donors were two women and a few men aged 18 to 49. Study-wide points: The low donor count limited represented genetic and exposure-history diversity. Researchers found naive subsets generally carried larger estimated richness than memory subsets.

The table came from immunoSEQ multiplex PCR; TCRdb's copy has only in-frame clones and leaves some out. Found here are about 2.3 million clones, over 85% of them singletons; the top ten hold about 0.41%. The TCR comes from a man younger than 30 in good health. Some clones in this sample may be carry-over from other donors' samples. Sequencing was performed on naive CD4+ T cells from PBMCs. Subset defined: CD45RA+ positively selected. The chain combines TRBV18 with TRBJ2-6; D gene ambiguous. The CDR3 sequence: CASSPLSGSGANVLTF. CDR3 nucleotides: TGTGCCAGCTCACCCCTTTCGGGTTCAGGGGCCAACGTCCTGACTTTC.